The T cell receptor (beta chain) described here comes from a study of T cells in localized non-small cell lung cancer. Libraries were prepared by immunoSEQ multiplex PCR; TCRdb keeps only in-frame clonotypes and omits some of them. The sample contains roughly 30,000 clones, roughly 90% of which appear only once. Germline assignment: CDR1 KGHSH and CDR2 LQKENI. J was trimmed by 5 bases and V by 3 bases; bases with no gene match: 6. The CDR3 contains 15 residues. This TCR was sampled from a female donor at least 60 years old with stage I lung adenocarcinoma. This sample comprised peripheral blood, obtained before any cancer treatment. V gene TRBV18 combines with J gene TRBJ1-2; 10 nucleotides align to TRBD1. The CDR3 DNA follows: TGTGCCAGCTCACCGGGACAGGGGATTGGTTATGGCTACACCTTC. Its protein is CASSPGQGIGYGYTF.